What follows are 2 T cell receptor beta chains derived from one specimen sequenced in a study of vaccination and CD4 T cells after COVID-19. TCRdb processed the PCR reads anew with MiXCR; each CDR3 protein has one entry. The sample includes fewer than 20,000 distinct CDR3 sequences, 50% to 65% of them seen just once. Specimen: CD4+ T cells from blood, collected after SARS-CoV-2 vaccination. These receptors came from a human donor who had recovered from COVID-19.

Concerning this clonotype: Mismatch with germline at one junction end may stem from a read error. The V gene is TRBV6-5, the J gene TRBJ2-7, with 14 bases lining up with TRBD2. Germline lookup yields CDR1 MNHEY and CDR2 SVGAGI. The CDR3 extends over 14 amino acids. The CDR3 DNA is TGTGCCAGCAGTTATGGGACTAGCGGGAGTGGGGTCCAGTTC. Translating it yields CASSYGTSGSGVQF.

A single count supports this clonotype. The genes are TRBV5-4 and TRBJ2-5; 10 nucleotides align to TRBD1. The CDR3 has 15 residues. Germline V gene sequence: CDR1 SGHNT, CDR2 YYREEE (reference sequence). V was pared by 2 bases and J by 4 bases, with 5 bases of the junction left unmatched. CDR3: CASSFLGTGAETQYF. The CDR3 bases are TGTGCCAGCAGCTTTCTGGGGACAGGGGCAGAGACCCAGTACTTC.